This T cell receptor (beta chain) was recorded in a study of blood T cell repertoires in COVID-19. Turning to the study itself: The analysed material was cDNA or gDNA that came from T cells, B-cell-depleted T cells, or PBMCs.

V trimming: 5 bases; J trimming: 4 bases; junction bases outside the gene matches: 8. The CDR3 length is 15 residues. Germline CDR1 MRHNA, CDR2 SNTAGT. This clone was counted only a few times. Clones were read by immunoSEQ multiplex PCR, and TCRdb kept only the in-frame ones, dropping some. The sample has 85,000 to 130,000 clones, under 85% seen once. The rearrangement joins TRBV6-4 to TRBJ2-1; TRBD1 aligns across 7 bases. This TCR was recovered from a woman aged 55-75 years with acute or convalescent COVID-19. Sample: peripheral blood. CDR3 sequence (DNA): TGTGCCAGCAGTCCCCGGGACAGTGGGTACAATGAGCAGTTCTTC. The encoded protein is CASSPRDSGYNEQFF.